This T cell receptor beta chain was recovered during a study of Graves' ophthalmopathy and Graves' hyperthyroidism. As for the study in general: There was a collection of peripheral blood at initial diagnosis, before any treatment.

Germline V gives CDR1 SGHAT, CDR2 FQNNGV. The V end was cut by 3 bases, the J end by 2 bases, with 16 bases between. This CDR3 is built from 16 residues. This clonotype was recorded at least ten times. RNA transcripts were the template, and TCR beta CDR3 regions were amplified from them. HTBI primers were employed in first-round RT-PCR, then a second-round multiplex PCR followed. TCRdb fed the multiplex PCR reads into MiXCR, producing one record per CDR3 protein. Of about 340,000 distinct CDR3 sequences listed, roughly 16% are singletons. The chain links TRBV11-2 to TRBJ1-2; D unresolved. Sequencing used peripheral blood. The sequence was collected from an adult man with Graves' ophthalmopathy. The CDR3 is CASSLGSWLGNYGYTF. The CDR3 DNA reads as TGTGCCAGCAGCTTGGGTAGTTGGTTGGGGAACTATGGCTACACCTTC.